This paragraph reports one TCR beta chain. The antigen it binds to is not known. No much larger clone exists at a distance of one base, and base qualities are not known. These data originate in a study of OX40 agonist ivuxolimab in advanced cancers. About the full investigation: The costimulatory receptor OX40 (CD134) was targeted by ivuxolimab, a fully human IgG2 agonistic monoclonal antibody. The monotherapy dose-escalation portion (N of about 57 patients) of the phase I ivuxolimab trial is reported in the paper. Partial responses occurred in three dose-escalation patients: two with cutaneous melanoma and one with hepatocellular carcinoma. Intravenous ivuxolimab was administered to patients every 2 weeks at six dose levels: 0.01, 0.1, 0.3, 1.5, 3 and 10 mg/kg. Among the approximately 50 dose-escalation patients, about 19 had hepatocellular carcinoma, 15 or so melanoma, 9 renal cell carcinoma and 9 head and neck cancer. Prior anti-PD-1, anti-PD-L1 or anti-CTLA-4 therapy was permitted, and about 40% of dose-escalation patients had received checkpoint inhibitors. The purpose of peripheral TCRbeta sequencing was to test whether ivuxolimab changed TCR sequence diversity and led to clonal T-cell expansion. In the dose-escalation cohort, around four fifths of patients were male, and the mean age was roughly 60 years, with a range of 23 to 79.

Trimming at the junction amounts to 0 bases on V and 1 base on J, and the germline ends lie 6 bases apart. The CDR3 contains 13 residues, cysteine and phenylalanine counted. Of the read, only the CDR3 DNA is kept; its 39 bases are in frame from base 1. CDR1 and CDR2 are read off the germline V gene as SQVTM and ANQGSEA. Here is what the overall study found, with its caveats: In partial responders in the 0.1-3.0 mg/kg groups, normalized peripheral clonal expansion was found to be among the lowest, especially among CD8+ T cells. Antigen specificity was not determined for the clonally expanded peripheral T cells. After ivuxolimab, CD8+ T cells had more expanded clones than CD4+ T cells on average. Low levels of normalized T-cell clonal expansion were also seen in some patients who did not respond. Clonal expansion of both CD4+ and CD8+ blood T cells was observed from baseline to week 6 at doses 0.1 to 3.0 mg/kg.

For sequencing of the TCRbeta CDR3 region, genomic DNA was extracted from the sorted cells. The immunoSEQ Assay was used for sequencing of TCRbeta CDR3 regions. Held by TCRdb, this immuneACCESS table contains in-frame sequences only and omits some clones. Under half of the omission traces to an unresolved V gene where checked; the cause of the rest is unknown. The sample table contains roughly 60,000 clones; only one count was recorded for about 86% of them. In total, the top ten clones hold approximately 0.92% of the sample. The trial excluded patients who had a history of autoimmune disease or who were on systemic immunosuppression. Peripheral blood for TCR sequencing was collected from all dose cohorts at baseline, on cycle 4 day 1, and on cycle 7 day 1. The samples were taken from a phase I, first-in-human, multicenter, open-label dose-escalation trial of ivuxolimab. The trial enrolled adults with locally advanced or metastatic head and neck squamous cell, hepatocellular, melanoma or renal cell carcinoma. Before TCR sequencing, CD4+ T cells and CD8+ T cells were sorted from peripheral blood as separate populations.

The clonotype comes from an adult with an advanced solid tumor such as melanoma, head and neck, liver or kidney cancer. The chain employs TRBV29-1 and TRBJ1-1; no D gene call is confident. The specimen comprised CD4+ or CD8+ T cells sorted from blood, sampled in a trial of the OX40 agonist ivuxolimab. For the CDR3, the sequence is CSVEDSRNTEAFF. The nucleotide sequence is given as TGCAGCGTTGAAGACAGTAGGAACACTGAAGCTTTCTTT.